This T cell receptor beta chain was found in a study of blood T cell repertoires in COVID-19. Study-wide context: Sites across the United States, Italy and Spain contributed samples from acute and convalescent COVID-19. The cDNA or gDNA used as material had been derived from T cells, B-cell-depleted T cells, or PBMCs.

This CDR3 comprises 16 residues. CDR1 MNHEY and CDR2 SVGAGI come from the germline V gene. Trimming took 2 bases from V and 5 from J; bases not matched to a gene: 5. Original data processing: Scientists estimated how many nucleated cells there were by amplifying reference gene primers. Using immunoSEQ multiplex PCR, the repertoire was profiled, and TCRdb retains in-frame clones only, with some absent. The V and J calls and clone size come from that table; D and trimming were worked out from the DNA. The sample has 150,000 to 200,000 clones, around nine tenths seen once. V is TRBV6-5 and J is TRBJ2-1; 11 nucleotides match TRBD1. This sequence was found in a man aged 50 to 60 with acute or convalescent COVID-19. Sequenced sample: peripheral blood. The CDR3 sequence: CASSYVGTGGNNEQFF. CDR3 bases: TGTGCCAGCAGTTACGTGGGGACAGGGGGGAACAATGAGCAGTTCTTC.